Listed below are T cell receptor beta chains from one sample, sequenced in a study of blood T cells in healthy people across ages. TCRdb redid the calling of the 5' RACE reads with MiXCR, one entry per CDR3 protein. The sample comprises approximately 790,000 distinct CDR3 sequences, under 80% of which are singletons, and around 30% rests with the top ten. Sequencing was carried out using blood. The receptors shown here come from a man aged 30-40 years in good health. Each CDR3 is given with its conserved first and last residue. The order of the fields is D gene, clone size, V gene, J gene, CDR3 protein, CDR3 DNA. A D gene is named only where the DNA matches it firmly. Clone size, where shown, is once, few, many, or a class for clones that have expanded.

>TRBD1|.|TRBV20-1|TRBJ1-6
CSARDVRGQGHSPLHF
TGCAGTGCTAGAGATGTCCGAGGACAGGGTCATTCACCCCTCCACTTT
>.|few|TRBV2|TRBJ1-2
CAIGGAYGYTF
TGTGCCATTGGCGGGGCCTATGGCTACACCTTC
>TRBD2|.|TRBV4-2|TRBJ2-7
CASSHGLAATYEQYF
TGTGCCAGCAGCCATGGACTAGCGGCGACCTACGAGCAGTACTTC
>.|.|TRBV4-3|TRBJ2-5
CASSPAGQGGGETQYF
TGCGCCAGCAGCCCCGCTGGACAGGGAGGGGGAGAGACCCAGTACTTC
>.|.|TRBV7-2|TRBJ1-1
CASSFSGREAFF
TGTGCCAGCAGCTTTTCAGGTCGTGAAGCTTTCTTT
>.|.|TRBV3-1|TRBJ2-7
CASTKGTAGQYF
TGTGCCAGCACCAAAGGGACTGCGGGGCAGTACTTC
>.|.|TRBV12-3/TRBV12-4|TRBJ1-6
CASTPGISPLHF
TGTGCCAGCACCCCAGGGATTTCACCCCTCCACTTT
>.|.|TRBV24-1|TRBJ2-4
CATRVRGTLAKNIQYF
TGTGCCACCCGGGTCCGGGGTACGCTAGCCAAAAACATTCAGTACTTC
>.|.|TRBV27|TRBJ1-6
CASSYVGSPLHF
TGTGCCAGCAGTTATGTCGGTTCACCCCTCCACTTT
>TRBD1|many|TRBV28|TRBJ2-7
CASSHGQVHEQYF
TGTGCCAGCAGTCACGGACAGGTCCACGAGCAGTACTTC
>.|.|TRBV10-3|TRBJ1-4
CAIGEDSRGEKLFF
TGTGCCATCGGTGAGGACTCGCGGGGCGAAAAACTGTTTTTT
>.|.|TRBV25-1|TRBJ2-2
CASSEHPGRANTGELFF
TGTGCCAGCAGTGAGCACCCCGGGCGGGCGAACACCGGGGAGCTGTTTTTT
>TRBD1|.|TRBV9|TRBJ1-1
CASSEDREVPEAFF
TGTGCCAGCAGCGAGGACAGGGAGGTTCCTGAAGCTTTCTTT
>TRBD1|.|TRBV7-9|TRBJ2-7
CASRHGTGAIGEQYF
TGTGCCAGCAGACACGGGACAGGGGCTATAGGCGAGCAGTACTTC
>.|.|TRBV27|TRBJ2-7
CASSLKGSWSYEQYF
TGTGCCAGCAGTTTAAAGGGATCCTGGTCCTACGAGCAGTACTTC
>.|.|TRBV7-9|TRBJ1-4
CASSLTGYEKLFF
TGTGCCAGCAGCCTAACAGGGTATGAAAAACTGTTTTTT
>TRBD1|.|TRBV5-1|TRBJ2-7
CASSPTTDEPGQGAYEQYF
TGCGCCAGCAGCCCAACCACCGACGAACCGGGACAGGGGGCTTACGAGCAGTACTTC
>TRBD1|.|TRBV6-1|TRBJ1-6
CASTLRDSNNSPLHF
TGTGCCAGCACCCTGAGGGACAGTAATAATTCACCCCTCCACTTT
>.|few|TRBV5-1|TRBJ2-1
CASSLAVSNEQFF
TGCGCCAGCAGCTTGGCCGTCAGTAATGAGCAGTTCTTC
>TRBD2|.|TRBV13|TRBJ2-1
CASTLSRGGGNEQFF
TGTGCCAGCACCTTATCCCGCGGGGGGGGGAATGAGCAGTTCTTC
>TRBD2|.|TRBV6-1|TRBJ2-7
CASIGLAGAQYYEQYF
TGTGCCAGCATCGGACTAGCGGGGGCTCAATACTACGAGCAGTACTTC
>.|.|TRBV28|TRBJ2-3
CASSLAIETTDTQYF
TGTGCCAGCAGTTTAGCCATCGAAACCACAGATACGCAGTATTTT